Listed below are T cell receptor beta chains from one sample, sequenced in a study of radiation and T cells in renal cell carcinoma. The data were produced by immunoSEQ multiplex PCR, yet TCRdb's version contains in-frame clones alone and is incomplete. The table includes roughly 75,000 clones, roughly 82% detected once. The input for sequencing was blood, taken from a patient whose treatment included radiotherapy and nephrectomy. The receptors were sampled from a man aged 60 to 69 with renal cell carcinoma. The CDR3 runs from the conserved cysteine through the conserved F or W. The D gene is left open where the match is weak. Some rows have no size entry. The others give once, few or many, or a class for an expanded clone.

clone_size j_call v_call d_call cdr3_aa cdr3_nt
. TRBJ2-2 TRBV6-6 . CASTHEWGLGAGELFF TGTGCCAGCACCCATGAGTGGGGCCTAGGGGCCGGGGAGCTGTTTTTT
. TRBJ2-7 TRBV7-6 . CASSLQVAYEQYF TGTGCCAGCAGCTTACAGGTGGCCTACGAGCAGTACTTC
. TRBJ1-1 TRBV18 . CASSPLSRAGNTEAFF TGTGCCAGCTCACCATTGTCGAGGGCGGGAAACACTGAAGCTTTCTTT
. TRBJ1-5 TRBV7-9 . CASSGEGYSNQPQHF TGTGCCAGCAGTGGTGAGGGTTATAGCAATCAGCCCCAGCATTTT
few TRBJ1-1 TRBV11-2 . CASSQWTDGNTEAFF TGTGCCAGCAGCCAGTGGACAGATGGGAACACTGAAGCTTTCTTT
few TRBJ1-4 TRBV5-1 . CASSLARDPSTGKLFF TGCGCCAGCAGCTTGGCCCGGGACCCCTCTACAGGAAAACTGTTTTTT
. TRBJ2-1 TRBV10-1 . CASSGKGFNEQFF TGCGCCAGCAGTGGTAAGGGGTTCAATGAGCAGTTCTTC
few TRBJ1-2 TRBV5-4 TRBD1 CASSPRTGGTYGYTF TGTGCCAGCAGCCCCCGGACAGGAGGGACCTATGGCTACACCTTC
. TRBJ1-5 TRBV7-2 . CASSLAGAYNQPQHF TGTGCCAGCAGCTTAGCGGGGGCGTATAATCAGCCCCAGCATTTT
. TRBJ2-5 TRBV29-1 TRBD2 CSSRGLAGLQETQYF TGCAGTAGTAGGGGACTAGCGGGACTCCAAGAGACCCAGTACTTC
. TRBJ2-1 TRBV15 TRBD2 CATSRDSVAGLAGGQNEQFF TGTGCCACCAGCAGAGATAGTGTGGCGGGACTAGCGGGAGGGCAGAATGAGCAGTTCTTC
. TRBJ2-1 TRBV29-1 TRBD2 CSVAGLAGPNEQFF TGCAGCGTTGCGGGACTAGCGGGCCCTAATGAGCAGTTCTTC
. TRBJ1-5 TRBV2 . CASKISRGDQPQHF TGTGCCAGCAAAATCTCAAGGGGGGATCAGCCCCAGCATTTT
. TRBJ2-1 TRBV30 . CAWSHQTGSYNEQFF TGTGCCTGGAGTCATCAGACAGGTTCCTACAATGAGCAGTTCTTC
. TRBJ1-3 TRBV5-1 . CASSLEFGNTIYF TGCGCCAGCAGTTTAGAGTTTGGAAACACCATATATTTT
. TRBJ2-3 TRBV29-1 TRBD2 CSAQLARTTDTQYF TGCAGCGCTCAACTAGCGCGTACTACAGATACGCAGTATTTT
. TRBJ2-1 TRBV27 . CASRTPGGWNEQFF TGTGCCAGCAGGACTCCTGGCGGGTGGAATGAGCAGTTCTTC
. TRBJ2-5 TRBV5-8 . CASSLLVWPETQYF TGTGCCAGCAGCTTACTAGTTTGGCCGGAGACCCAGTACTTC
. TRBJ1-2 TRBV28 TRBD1 CASSTGQGYGYTF TGTGCCAGCAGTACGGGACAGGGTTATGGCTACACCTTC
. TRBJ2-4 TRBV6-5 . CASSYSGHLAKNIQYF TGTGCCAGCAGTTACTCGGGCCATCTAGCCAAAAACATTCAGTACTTC
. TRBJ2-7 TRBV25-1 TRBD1 CASTRQGTYEQYF TGTGCCAGCACCAGACAGGGAACCTACGAGCAGTACTTC
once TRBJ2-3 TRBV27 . CASRQWRTGTDTQYF TGTGCCAGCAGACAATGGAGGACTGGCACAGATACGCAGTATTTT
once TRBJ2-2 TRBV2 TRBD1 CASSRQGPNTGELFF TGTGCCAGCAGTCGACAGGGACCTAACACCGGGGAGCTGTTTTTT
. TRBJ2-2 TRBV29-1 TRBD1 CSVEDPWAGGYTGELFF TGCAGCGTTGAAGATCCCTGGGCAGGGGGATACACCGGGGAGCTGTTTTTT
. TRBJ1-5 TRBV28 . CASISGGSNQPQHF TGTGCCAGCATCTCGGGGGGTAGCAATCAGCCCCAGCATTTT
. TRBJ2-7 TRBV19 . CANTPRGRWYEQYF TGTGCCAATACCCCCCGAGGCAGGTGGTACGAGCAGTACTTC
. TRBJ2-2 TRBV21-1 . CASSRISQGGKNTGELFF TGTGCCAGCAGCCGTATTTCCCAGGGCGGCAAGAACACCGGGGAGCTGTTTTTT
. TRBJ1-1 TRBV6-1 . CASSVFREAFF TGTGCCAGCAGTGTCTTTCGGGAAGCTTTCTTT
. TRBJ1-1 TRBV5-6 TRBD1 CASSARTGFLRTEAFF TGTGCCAGCAGCGCTAGGACAGGGTTCCTTCGGACTGAAGCTTTCTTT
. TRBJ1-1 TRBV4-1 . CASSPSFRGEAFF TGCGCCAGCAGCCCATCCTTCAGGGGTGAAGCTTTCTTT
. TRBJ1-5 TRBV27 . CASSLAGGSQPQHF TGTGCCAGCAGTTTAGCGGGGGGGAGTCAGCCCCAGCATTTT
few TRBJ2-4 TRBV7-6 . CASSLAAGGNIQYF TGTGCCAGCAGCTTAGCGGCAGGGGGGAACATTCAGTACTTC
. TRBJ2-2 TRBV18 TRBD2 CASSPVTSKTGELFF TGTGCCAGCTCGCCAGTGACTAGCAAAACCGGGGAGCTGTTTTTT
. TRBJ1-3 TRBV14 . CASSQDSGGGFSDGNTIYF TGTGCCAGCAGCCAAGATTCGGGTGGGGGCTTCTCTGATGGAAACACCATATATTTT
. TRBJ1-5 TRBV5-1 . CASSLEGPNQPQHF TGCGCCAGCAGCTTGGAGGGTCCCAATCAGCCCCAGCATTTT
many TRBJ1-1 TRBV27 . CASSTANTEAFF TGTGCCAGCAGCACAGCGAACACTGAAGCTTTCTTT
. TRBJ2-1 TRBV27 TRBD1 CASSLLSGTAVKQFF TGTGCCAGCAGTTTACTCTCCGGGACAGCCGTAAAGCAGTTCTTC
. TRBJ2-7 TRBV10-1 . CASSESGDPYEQYF TGCGCCAGCAGTGAGTCGGGGGATCCCTACGAGCAGTACTTC
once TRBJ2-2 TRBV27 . CASSLTWATGELFF TGTGCCAGCAGTCTGACATGGGCCACCGGGGAGCTGTTTTTT
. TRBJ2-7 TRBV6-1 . CASSEVSSDQSEQYF TGTGCCAGCAGTGAAGTTTCTAGCGACCAGAGCGAGCAGTACTTC
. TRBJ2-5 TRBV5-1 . CASSLQGLAWRETQYF TGCGCCAGCAGCTTGCAGGGCCTGGCATGGAGAGAGACCCAGTACTTC
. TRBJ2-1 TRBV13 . CASTKAGSSYNEQFF TGTGCCAGCACAAAAGCCGGCAGCTCCTACAATGAGCAGTTCTTC
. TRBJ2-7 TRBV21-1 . CASSPQGAEQYF TGTGCCAGCAGCCCCCAGGGGGCCGAGCAGTACTTC
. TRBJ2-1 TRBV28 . CASSLPPDNEQFF TGTGCCAGCAGTTTACCTCCCGACAATGAGCAGTTCTTC
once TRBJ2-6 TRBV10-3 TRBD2 CAISEREGSGANVLTF TGTGCCATCAGTGAGCGGGAGGGCTCTGGGGCCAACGTCCTGACTTTC
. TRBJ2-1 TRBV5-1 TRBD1 CASSLRRDRDNNEQFF TGCGCCAGCAGCTTGAGACGGGACAGGGATAACAATGAGCAGTTCTTC
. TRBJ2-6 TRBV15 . CATSSDSSGANVLTF TGTGCCACCAGCAGCGACAGCTCTGGGGCCAACGTCCTGACTTTC
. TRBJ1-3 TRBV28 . CASSLNTVSGNTIYF TGTGCCAGCAGTTTAAACACAGTCTCTGGAAACACCATATATTTT
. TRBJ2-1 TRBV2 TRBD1 CASRLGQGTHFF TGTGCCAGCAGGCTAGGACAGGGAACTCATTTCTTC